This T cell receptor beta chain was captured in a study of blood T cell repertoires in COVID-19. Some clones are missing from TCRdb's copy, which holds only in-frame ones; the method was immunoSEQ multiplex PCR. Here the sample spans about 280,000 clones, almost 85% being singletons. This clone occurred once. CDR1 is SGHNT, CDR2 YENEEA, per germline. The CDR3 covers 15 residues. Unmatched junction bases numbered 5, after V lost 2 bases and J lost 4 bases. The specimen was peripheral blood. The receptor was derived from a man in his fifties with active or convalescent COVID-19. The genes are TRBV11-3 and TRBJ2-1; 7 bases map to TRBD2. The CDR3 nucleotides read TGTGCCAGCAGCTTACGAAGCGGGGCTTACAATGAGCAGTTCTTC. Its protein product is CASSLRSGAYNEQFF.